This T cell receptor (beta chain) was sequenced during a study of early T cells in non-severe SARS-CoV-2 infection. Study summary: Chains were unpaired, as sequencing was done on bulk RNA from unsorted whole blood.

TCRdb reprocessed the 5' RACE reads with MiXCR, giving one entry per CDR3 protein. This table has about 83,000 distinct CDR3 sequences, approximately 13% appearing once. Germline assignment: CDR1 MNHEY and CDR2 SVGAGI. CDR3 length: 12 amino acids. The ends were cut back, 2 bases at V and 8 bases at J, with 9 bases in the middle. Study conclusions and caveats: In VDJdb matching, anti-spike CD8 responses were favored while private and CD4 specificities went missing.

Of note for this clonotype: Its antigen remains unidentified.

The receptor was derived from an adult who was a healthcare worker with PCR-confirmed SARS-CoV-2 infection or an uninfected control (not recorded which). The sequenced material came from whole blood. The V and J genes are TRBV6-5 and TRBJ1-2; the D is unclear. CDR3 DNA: TGTGCCAGCAGTTACGGAGGGAGAGGCTACACCTTC. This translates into CASSYGGRGYTF.